Below are 17 T cell receptor beta chains sequenced from a single sample in a study of cytomegalovirus exposure and HLA in healthy donors. The PCR had 60 Vbeta and 13 Jbeta primers. Sequenced by immunoSEQ multiplex PCR; TCRdb stores in-frame clones only, minus some. The table lists roughly 220,000 clones, 75% of them singletons. Source material: PBMCs. All receptors come from a woman between 25 and 40 years old in good health and CMV-seronegative.

This rearrangement joins TRBV6-6 to TRBJ2-3, with 11 bases that match TRBD2. Germline assignment: CDR1 MNHNY and CDR2 SVGAGI (reference sequence). The CDR3 is made up of 15 amino acids. After removal of 4 bases from V and 4 bases from J, the junction contained 4 bases not matched to a gene. CDR3 sequence reads: CASSSLAGGPDTQYF. The CDR3 DNA sequence: TGTGCCAGCAGTTCCCTAGCGGGGGGACCAGATACGCAGTATTTT.

The V and J genes are TRBV4-1 and TRBJ2-7; 7 nucleotides align to TRBD2. Germline assignment: CDR1 MGHRA and CDR2 YSYEKL. This CDR3 spans 13 amino acids. V shed 8 bases and J 1 base; nucleotides not matched to a gene: 5. CDR3 sequence: CASGTKPSYEQYF. CDR3 nucleotides: TGCGCCAGCGGGACTAAACCTTCCTACGAGCAGTACTTC.

The CDR3, as DNA: TGTGCCAGCAGTTGGACTAGCGGGGGGGCACCAGATGAGCAGTTCTTC. This encodes CASSWTSGGAPDEQFF. The rearrangement uses TRBV2 and TRBJ2-1; 15 nucleotides line up with TRBD2. V lost 5 bases and J lost 8; bases outside the gene matches: 7. The CDR3 runs to 16 residues. CDR1 and CDR2 from the germline V gene are SNHLY and FYNNEI.

The chain recombines TRBV6-5 with TRBJ1-1; D is undetermined. Germline V gene sequence: CDR1 MNHEY, CDR2 SVGAGI. V was trimmed by 5 bases and J by 0 bases, leaving 10 bases between them. The CDR3 contains 14 residues. The CDR3 DNA sequence: TGTGCCAGCAGTAGAGAGCCGATGAACACTGAAGCTTTCTTT. Translated, it gives CASSREPMNTEAFF.

V and J are TRBV6-5 and TRBJ2-5; maybe TRBD2 (6 bases). V was cut by 5 bases and J by 5 bases, with 15 bases left in between. Germline assignment: CDR1 MNHEY and CDR2 SVGAGI. The CDR3 length is 14 residues. CDR3 DNA: TGTGCCAGCAGTGCCTCGACTAGGAGGGAGACCCAGTACTTC. Encoded protein: CASSASTRRETQYF.

The rearrangement links TRBV20-1 to TRBJ1-2, with a possible D match to TRBD1 (6 bases). The CDR3 runs to 10 residues. CDR1 is DFQATT, CDR2 SNEGSKA, per germline (reference sequence). With 0 bases removed from V and 14 bases from J, the gap between germline ends came to 10 bases. CDR3 coding DNA: TGCAGTGCTAGAGATCCAGGGGTAACCTTC. Protein: CSARDPGVTF.

The chain employs TRBV6-8 and TRBJ2-3; 9 positions match TRBD1. The CDR3 has 15 residues. Germline V lookup: CDR1 MNHGY, CDR2 SAAAGT. V was pared by 7 bases and J by 5 bases, with 10 bases of the junction left unmatched. CDR3 loop: CASTLRNRGQDTQYF. DNA for the CDR3: TGTGCCAGCACCCTCAGAAACAGGGGGCAAGATACGCAGTATTTT.

This rearrangement joins TRBV4-1 to TRBJ1-5; 8 bases are shared with TRBD1. The CDR3 length is 19 residues. V gave up 0 bases and J gave up 4 bases; unmatched junction bases: 14. The germline V gene has CDR1 MGHRA and CDR2 YSYEKL. The CDR3 here is CASSQDWTGQGVRNQPQHF. CDR3 sequence (DNA): TGCGCCAGCAGCCAAGACTGGACAGGGCAGGGAGTAAGGAATCAGCCCCAGCATTTT.

In the case of this clone: An end of the junction does not agree with germline; a read error may underlie this. V usage is TRBV7-9 and J usage is TRBJ2-2; 9 bases are a match to TRBD2. The germline gives CDR1 SEHNR, CDR2 FQNEAQ (reference sequence). This CDR3 has 17 residues. CDR3 nucleotide sequence: TGTTCCAGCAGCTTAGGTTTAGCGGGGGCCTACACCGGGGAGCTGTTTTTT. As protein: CSSSLGLAGAYTGELFF.

The chain has TRBV6-6 and TRBJ2-1; possibly TRBD1 for D (5 bases). From germline, CDR1 is MNHNY and CDR2 SVGAGI (reference sequence). V was shortened by 2 bases and J by 4 bases, with 12 bases between the two germline ends. The CDR3 sequence is 15 residues long. The CDR3 bases are TGTGCCAGCAGTTACGGACAACTCCCATACAATGAGCAGTTCTTC. Translating it yields CASSYGQLPYNEQFF.

This chain links TRBV5-6 with TRBJ2-7; D possibly corresponds to TRBD1 (6 bases). The V end was cut by 1 base, the J end by 1 base, with 15 bases between. The CDR3 has 16 residues. Germline loops: CDR1 SGHDT, CDR2 YYEEEE. CDR3 bases: TGTGCCAGCAGCTTGAAGGGACCTGGGACATCCTACGAGCAGTACTTC. Amino acid sequence: CASSLKGPGTSYEQYF.

This clone has more than one count but fewer than ten. The CDR3 is CASSERETQYF. The CDR3, as DNA: TGTGCCAGCAGTGAACGGGAGACCCAGTACTTC. This rearrangement joins TRBV2 to TRBJ2-5; D gene unclear. Germline CDR1 reads SNHLY; CDR2 reads FYNNEI. The CDR3 is 11 amino acids. Trimming shortened V by 2 bases and J by 5 bases, and 3 bases separated the two germline ends. Full variable domain (missing parts from reference TRBV2 and TRBJ2-5): EPEVTQTPSHQVTQMGQEVILRCVPISNHLYFYWYRQILGQKVEFLVSFYNNEISEKSEIFDDQFSVERPDGSNFTLKIRSTKLEDSAMYFCASSERETQYFGPGTRLLVL.

The chain uses TRBV19 and TRBJ1-1; tentatively, D is TRBD1 (6 bases). Germline V gene data show CDR1 as LNHDA and CDR2 as SQIVND (reference sequence). The CDR3 has 17 amino acids. Trimming left V 0 bases short and J 0 bases short, with 14 bases between. As DNA, the CDR3 is TGTGCCAGTAGTATAGACACAGGGTCGGGGATGAACACTGAAGCTTTCTTT. Amino acids: CASSIDTGSGMNTEAFF. Together with reference TRBV19 and TRBJ1-1, the CDR3 gives the full variable domain: DGGITQSPKYLFRKEGQNVTLSCEQNLNHDAMYWYRQDPGQGLRLIYYSQIVNDFQKGDIAEGYSVSREKKESFPLTVTSAQKNPTAFYLCASSIDTGSGMNTEAFFGQGTRLTVV.

The V call is TRBV6-5, the J call TRBJ1-1; D is undetermined. V lost 0 bases and J 3 bases, leaving 11 bases between the germline ends. The CDR3 loop spans 15 amino acids. Per germline, CDR1 MNHEY and CDR2 SVGAGI. The CDR3 sequence: CASSYSISGDTEAFF. The CDR3 coding sequence is TGTGCCAGCAGTTACTCGATATCCGGGGACACTGAAGCTTTCTTT.

The genes are TRBV5-1 and TRBJ2-5; 11 bases map to TRBD1. V gave up 3 bases and J gave up 5 bases; unmatched junction bases: 6. Germline V lookup: CDR1 SGHRS, CDR2 YFSETQ. This CDR3 contains 15 residues. CDR3 sequence: CASSSPDRGQETQYF. The CDR3 nucleotides read TGCGCCAGCAGCTCGCCGGACAGGGGGCAGGAGACCCAGTACTTC.

To note about this clone: Sequence at one end of the junction differs from germline and may be a read error. The chain combines TRBV7-9 with TRBJ1-1; D is uncertain. CDR1 SEHNR and CDR2 FQNEAQ come from the germline V gene (reference sequence). The CDR3 extends over 12 amino acids. The CDR3 nucleotides read TGTTCCAGCAGCTCTGACAAATATGAAGCTTTCTTT. Its translation is CSSSSDKYEAFF.

This chain connects TRBV5-5 to TRBJ1-1, with 8 bases identical to TRBD1. CDR3 length: 18 residues. Trimming cost V 0 bases and J 0 bases; bases outside gene matches: 10. Looked up from germline, CDR1 is SGHKS and CDR2 is YYEKEE (reference sequence). CDR3 nucleotides: TGTGCCAGCAGCTTGGCCCTCGGACAGGGCCTTTTGAACACTGAAGCTTTCTTT. This sequence encodes CASSLALGQGLLNTEAFF.